The 2 T cell receptor beta chains listed next were all sequenced from one sample in a study of beta chain features in type 1 diabetes. The study reverse transcribed the entire isolated RNA, so it sequenced expressed TCRB transcripts. The table came from immunoSEQ multiplex PCR; TCRdb's copy has only in-frame clones and leaves some out. The table includes 300,000 or so clones, 7.5% to 9% detected once. Sequencing used central memory CD4+ T cells from blood. Every receptor here comes from a woman under 30 in good health.

A few counts support this clone. The chain joins TRBV10-3 to TRBJ2-1; D is perhaps TRBD2 (5 bases). Germline CDR1 reads ENHRY; CDR2 reads SYGVKD. The ends were cut back, 10 bases at V and 6 bases at J, with 13 bases in the middle. CDR3 length equals 12 residues. This CDR3 is CASKGEGNEQFF. The CDR3 nucleotides read TGTGCCAGCAAGGGTGAGGGCAATGAGCAGTTCTTC.

The chain couples TRBV10-3 to TRBJ1-5; D possibly corresponds to TRBD1 (6 bases). V lost 6 bases to trimming and J lost 2 bases, with 11 bases between them. Germline CDR1 and CDR2: ENHRY and SYGVKD. This CDR3 is built from 14 residues. DNA for the CDR3: TGTGCCATCAGCCCAGGGGAGGGCAATCAGCCCCAGCATTTT. Amino acid sequence: CAISPGEGNQPQHF.